The source of this T cell receptor beta chain is a study of cytomegalovirus exposure and HLA in healthy donors. Study-wide results and limits: The investigators catalogued 150 to 200 TCR beta chains as cytomegalovirus-associated. There were some public TCRs occurring in many donors, but most TCR sequences were rare. As confirmed in vitro, a few CMV-associated chains were specific for CMV antigens.

The method was immunoSEQ multiplex PCR; TCRdb's version includes in-frame clones alone and lacks a portion of them. This table holds around 250,000 clones, about 90% found once. This CDR3 is 13 amino acids long. Germline CDR1 and CDR2: WSHSY and SAAADI. With 8 bases removed from V and 2 bases from J, the gap between germline ends came to 11 bases. In this sample, this clone turned up once. Its antigen is currently unknown. The validation cohort, a group of 120 subjects, included the donors and was separate from the roughly 720-subject first cohort. This clonotype originated in a woman younger than 30 in good health and CMV-seronegative. The genes are TRBV10-2 and TRBJ2-3; TRBD2 is a possible D gene (6 bases). The sample consisted of PBMCs. The CDR3 coding sequence is TGCGCCAGCTGGGACTCCTACACAGATACGCAGTATTTT. Amino acids: CASWDSYTDTQYF.